The 27 T cell receptor beta chains listed next were all sequenced from one sample in a study of a mutant IDH1 vaccine in newly diagnosed glioma. As to time point: week 5, during vaccination. What each vaccine dose contained was 300 ug of mutant IDH1 20-mer peptide, accompanied by topical imiquimod. These receptors lack a known antigen. Sequencing used immunoSEQ multiplex PCR; TCRdb keeps in-frame clones, though not all of them. The sample shows about 28,000 clones, around 90% of them seen only once. The specimen comprised PBMCs, sampled from a glioma patient whose treatment included an IDH1 peptide vaccine. Receptors originate from a young man with glioma.

This chain uses TRBV30 with TRBJ2-7, with 12 nucleotides matching TRBD1. The CDR3 is 14 residues long. Trimming cost V 3 bases and J 6 bases; bases outside gene matches: 6. Germline V lookup: CDR1 GTSNPN, CDR2 SVGIG (reference sequence). The CDR3 nucleotides read TGTGCCTGGAGCGTGGGGACAGGGGGCATCGAGCAGTACTTC. Protein: CAWSVGTGGIEQYF.

CDR3 in DNA: TGTGCCAGCAGTTACGAAAGACTAGGCGGCGTCTATGGCTACACCTTC. Amino acids: CASSYERLGGVYGYTF. The genes are TRBV6-5 and TRBJ1-2; D is undetermined. This CDR3 comprises 16 residues. The V gene's germline CDR1 is MNHEY and CDR2 SVGAGI. The ends were cut back, 2 bases at V and 4 bases at J, with 17 bases in the middle.

The rearrangement uses TRBV10-3 and TRBJ1-5; 7 bases fit TRBD1. The V gene end was trimmed by 8 bases and the J gene end by 3 bases; junction bases not matched to a gene: 10. CDR1 is ENHRY, CDR2 SYGVKD, per germline. The CDR3 covers 15 residues. The DNA for the CDR3 is TGTGCCATCGGGGAGACAGGGAGGGACAATCAGCCCCAGCATTTT. It specifies CAIGETGRDNQPQHF.

V and J are TRBV29-1 and TRBJ1-3, with D possibly matching TRBD1 (5 bases). This CDR3 has 13 amino acids. Between the trimmed V and J ends, which lost 2 bases and 4 bases, there was a span of 9 bases. In germline, CDR1 is SQVTM, CDR2 ANQGSEA. CDR3 coding DNA: TGCAGCGTTGAACGCAGGGCCGGAAACACCATATATTTT. Translating gives CSVERRAGNTIYF. Based on the CDR3 plus reference TRBV29-1 and TRBJ1-3, the full variable domain is SAVISQKPSRDICQRGTSLTIQCQVDSQVTMMFWYRQQPGQSLTLIATANQGSEATYESGFVIDKFPISRPNLTFSTLTVSNMSPEDSSIYLCSVERRAGNTIYFGEGSWLTVV.

The chain joins TRBV5-1 to TRBJ1-2; possible D gene TRBD1, 5 bases. The CDR3 length is 15 residues. In germline, CDR1 is SGHRS, CDR2 YFSETQ. V was cut by 0 bases and J by 1 base, with 10 bases left in between. In DNA form, the CDR3 reads TGCGCCAGCAGCTTGGCGGCAGGGAATAACTATGGCTACACCTTC. It is translated as CASSLAAGNNYGYTF.

This clone occurred once. The chain joins TRBV6-5 to TRBJ2-7, with D perhaps TRBD1 (5 bases). With 5 bases removed from V and 2 bases from J, the gap between germline ends came to 16 bases. Germline CDR1 and CDR2: MNHEY and SVGAGI. The CDR3 is made up of 15 amino acids. CDR3 sequence reads: CASSQRPGNPYEQYF. DNA of the CDR3: TGTGCCAGCAGTCAGCGTCCAGGGAATCCCTACGAGCAGTACTTC.

CDR3 region: CASSLEPLQETEAFF. In nucleotides, the CDR3 is TGTGCCAGCAGCTTGGAGCCCCTCCAGGAGACTGAAGCTTTCTTT. The gene calls are TRBV5-4 and TRBJ1-1; no reliable D call. There are 15 residues in the CDR3. Germline assignment: CDR1 SGHNT and CDR2 YYREEE (reference sequence). V shed 0 bases and J shed 5 bases, with 14 bases lying between them.

This clone was picked up one time. V is TRBV6-1 and J is TRBJ1-4; perhaps TRBD1 as D (5 bases). The CDR3 loop spans 13 amino acids. The germline CDR1 and CDR2 sequences are MNHNS and SASEGT. Deletions cut 5 bases from V and 7 bases from J, with 11 bases between. DNA for the CDR3: TGTGCCAGCAGTCGACAGAAGGGTGAAAAACTGTTTTTT. Its translation: CASSRQKGEKLFF.

The V gene is TRBV7-2, the J gene TRBJ2-1; tentatively, D is TRBD2 (6 bases). CDR1 is SGHTA and CDR2 is FQGNSA in the germline V gene. CDR3 size: 16 residues. V was cut by 4 bases and J by 3 bases, with 16 bases left in between. The CDR3 here is CASSSGVENFYNEQFF. CDR3 sequence (DNA): TGTGCCAGCAGCTCGGGGGTAGAGAATTTCTACAATGAGCAGTTCTTC.

The chain carries TRBV30 and TRBJ1-2; 9 bases match TRBD1. The trim removed 8 bases at V and 8 bases at J, leaving 9 bases unmatched. The germline V gene encodes CDR1 GTSNPN and CDR2 SVGIG (reference sequence). This CDR3 is built from 12 residues. This CDR3 reads CAGQDRGQGYTF. The CDR3 DNA follows: TGTGCCGGGCAGGACAGGGGTCAGGGCTACACCTTC.

The chain recombines TRBV29-1 with TRBJ2-3; D might be TRBD2 (5 bases). Trimming removed 4 bases from V and 4 bases from J, with 9 bases in between. The CDR3 is 12 amino acids. Germline V lookup: CDR1 SQVTM, CDR2 ANQGSEA. CDR3 in amino acids: CSVVGSSDTQYF. CDR3 coding DNA: TGCAGCGTTGTGGGGAGCTCAGATACGCAGTATTTT.

The chain has TRBV30 and TRBJ1-3; TRBD1 is a possible D gene (6 bases). The ends were cut back, 5 bases at V and 0 bases at J, with 8 bases in the middle. The CDR3 covers 13 residues. Germline V CDR1 and CDR2: GTSNPN, SVGIG (reference sequence). Written as DNA, the CDR3 is TGTGCCTGGGCGACAGGCTCTGGAAACACCATATATTTT. This codes for CAWATGSGNTIYF.

The chain is built from TRBV5-6 and TRBJ1-1; perhaps TRBD1 as D (5 bases). The length of the CDR3 is 15 residues. Germline CDR1 reads SGHDT; CDR2 reads YYEEEE. The ends were cut back, 0 bases at V and 5 bases at J, with 14 bases in the middle. CDR3 region: CASSLGAGRGTEAFF. As DNA, the CDR3 is TGTGCCAGCAGCTTGGGTGCAGGGAGAGGGACTGAAGCTTTCTTT.

This clone was found once. Relative to the germline gene, one junction end is altered; a read error may explain this. The chain recombines TRBV7-9 with TRBJ2-1; 12 bases map to TRBD2. Germline lookup yields CDR1 SEHNR and CDR2 FQNEAQ (reference sequence). The CDR3 has 13 residues. CDR3 DNA sequence: TGTGCCAGCAGCCTAGCGGGGGGGTGGGAGCAGTTCTTC. This translates into CASSLAGGWEQFF. Full variable domain (remainder filled in from reference TRBV7-9 and TRBJ2-1): DTGVSQNPRHKITKRGQNVTFRCDPISEHNRLYWYRQTLGQGPEFLTYFQNEAQLEKSRLLSDRFSAERPKGSFSTLEIQRTEQGDSAMYLCASSLAGGWEQFFGPGTRLTVL.

This clone was picked up a small number of times. The CDR3 sequence: CASIQGRGSPLHF. CDR3 coding DNA: TGTGCCAGCATACAGGGAAGAGGTTCACCCCTCCACTTT. The chain combines TRBV2 with TRBJ1-6, with a weak D call TRBD1 (6 bases). CDR3 length: 13 amino acids. Germline CDR1 SNHLY, CDR2 FYNNEI. V lost 7 bases and J 9 bases, leaving 13 bases between the germline ends.

The chain has TRBV2 and TRBJ2-7; 7 bases line up with TRBD1. CDR1 is SNHLY, CDR2 FYNNEI, per germline. The CDR3 spans 15 residues. J gave up 0 bases and V 6 bases, and 8 bases lay outside the gene matches. CDR3: CASSEGAASSYEQYF. In DNA form, the CDR3 reads TGTGCCAGCAGCGAGGGGGCGGCCAGCTCCTACGAGCAGTACTTC.

CDR3 loop: CSVEEASGRGEYF. As DNA, the CDR3 is TGCAGCGTTGAAGAGGCTAGCGGGAGGGGGGAGTACTTC. The V and J genes are TRBV29-1 and TRBJ2-7; 12 positions match TRBD2. The CDR3 contains 13 residues. Germline V CDR1 and CDR2: SQVTM, ANQGSEA. The V gene end was trimmed by 0 bases and the J gene end by 11 bases; junction bases not matched to a gene: 5.

V usage is TRBV4-1 and J usage is TRBJ1-1; 8 bases are a match to TRBD1. J lost 4 bases, V lost 1 base, and 8 bases had no gene match. The CDR3 consists of 16 residues. In germline, CDR1 is MGHRA, CDR2 YSYEKL. The CDR3 coding sequence is TGCGCCAGCAGCCAAGCACCCGACAGGGGAGGCACTGAAGCTTTCTTT. Its translation: CASSQAPDRGGTEAFF.

This chain links TRBV7-2 with TRBJ1-1, with TRBD1 matching over 7 bases. Per germline, CDR1 SGHTA and CDR2 FQGNSA. The J segment lost 10 bases and the V segment lost 0 bases, leaving 2 bases of the junction unmatched. The CDR3 has 12 residues. DNA of the CDR3: TGTGCCAGCAGCTTAGCGACAGGGAGAGCTTTCTTT. This encodes CASSLATGRAFF.

CDR3 amino acids: CASSLRGKTEAFF. The CDR3 nucleotides read TGTGCCAGCAGCTTAAGGGGTAAGACTGAAGCTTTCTTT. The V gene is TRBV11-3, the J gene TRBJ1-1; D might be TRBD1 (5 bases). Trimming left V 2 bases short and J 5 bases short, with 9 bases between. The germline CDR1 and CDR2 sequences are SGHNT and YENEEA. The CDR3 is 13 residues long.

V gene TRBV10-3 combines with J gene TRBJ2-7; 8 bases fit TRBD2. CDR1 is ENHRY and CDR2 is SYGVKD in the germline V gene. The CDR3 is made up of 13 amino acids. V lost 3 bases, J lost 3 bases, and 1 base stayed unmatched. The CDR3 DNA reads as TGTGCCATCAGTGAAAGCGGGAGCTACGAGCAGTACTTC. This encodes CAISESGSYEQYF.

The chain employs TRBV7-9 and TRBJ2-3; 14 bases are a match to TRBD2. Germline V gene data show CDR1 as SEHNR and CDR2 as FQNEAQ (reference sequence). Germline trimming cut 8 bases from V and 3 bases from J; bases unmatched to any gene: 7. The CDR3 sequence is 16 residues long. CDR3 amino acids: CASRGLAGVVTDTQYF. CDR3 bases: TGTGCCAGCCGGGGACTAGCGGGAGTGGTAACAGATACGCAGTATTTT.

The gene calls are TRBV6-5 and TRBJ2-7; 9 bases match TRBD2. Germline V gene sequence: CDR1 MNHEY, CDR2 SVGAGI. V lost 7 bases to trimming and J lost 5 bases; unmatched junction nucleotides: 12. This CDR3 has 15 residues. CDR3 nucleotides: TGTGCCAGCAATCGAGGACTAGCGTTAGGCAACGAGCAGTACTTC. Translation: CASNRGLALGNEQYF.

This clone was observed once. The chain joins TRBV25-1 to TRBJ1-1; no clear D gene. With 5 bases removed from V and 1 base from J, the gap between germline ends came to 8 bases. The germline gives CDR1 MGHDK, CDR2 SYGVNS. The CDR3 consists of 13 residues. In nucleotides, the CDR3 is TGTGCCAGCAGTTGGACGGGGAACACTGAAGCTTTCTTT. Protein product: CASSWTGNTEAFF.

As to this clone: The junction departs from germline at one end; a sequencing error may be responsible. The V call is TRBV29-1, the J call TRBJ2-5; maybe TRBD2 (5 bases). The CDR3 contains 11 residues. Per germline, CDR1 SQVTM and CDR2 ANQGSEA. CDR3 coding DNA: TGCAGCGTGGCCTTAAGGGAGAACCAGTACTTC. Translated, it gives CSVALRENQYF.

The chain joins TRBV7-9 to TRBJ1-1, with D possibly being TRBD1 (6 bases). This CDR3 spans 15 amino acids. Trimming took 2 bases from V and 1 from J, leaving 11 bases between them. CDR1 is SEHNR and CDR2 is FQNEAQ in the germline V gene (reference sequence). The CDR3 nucleotides read TGTGCCAGCAGCTTACTGAAAGGGGGGAACACTGAAGCTTTCTTT. The encoded protein is CASSLLKGGNTEAFF.

The CDR3 DNA sequence: TGCGCCAGCAGCCTTCGACTAGCCCCGTTTGAGGGAGATACGCAGTATTTT. Protein: CASSLRLAPFEGDTQYF. This sequence joins TRBV4-1 and TRBJ2-3; 7 bases map to TRBD2. The CDR3 is 17 amino acids. Germline V CDR1 and CDR2: MGHRA, YSYEKL. V trimming: 4 bases; J trimming: 5 bases; junction bases outside the gene matches: 15.